This record concerns one T cell receptor (beta chain) sequence. Its antigen remains unknown. Treatment denoted: oral pan-JAK inhibitor, 5-10 mg twice daily. This sample stems from a study of CD8+ T cells in alopecia areata. The wider study: Patients in the study were on tofacitinib for 6 to 18 months, then off it for 6 months. Affected scalp percentage gauged treated patients' severity. Study outcomes and limitations: The study found higher clonality in lesional than normal scalp, especially in alopecia totalis/universalis.

Germline CDR1 reads MGHRA; CDR2 reads YSYEKL. The CDR3 consists of 13 residues. The ends were cut back, 4 bases at V and 4 bases at J, with 11 bases in the middle. After isolation, RNA underwent reverse transcription to generate cDNA as the sequencing template. TCRdb's copy holds only in-frame clones and misses some; the assay was immunoSEQ multiplex PCR. The repertoire has tens of thousands of clones, approximately 70% of them found once; the top ten carry around 16%. The sample consisted of CD8+ T cells sorted from blood, taken at week 44, from a patient treated with tofacitinib. The rearrangement links TRBV4-1 to TRBJ2-7, with TRBD2 as a possible D gene (6 bases). This TCR came from a human donor with alopecia areata. The CDR3 coding sequence is TGCGCCAGCAGCCCTGGGGGGAGATACGAGCAGTACTTC. It translates to CASSPGGRYEQYF.